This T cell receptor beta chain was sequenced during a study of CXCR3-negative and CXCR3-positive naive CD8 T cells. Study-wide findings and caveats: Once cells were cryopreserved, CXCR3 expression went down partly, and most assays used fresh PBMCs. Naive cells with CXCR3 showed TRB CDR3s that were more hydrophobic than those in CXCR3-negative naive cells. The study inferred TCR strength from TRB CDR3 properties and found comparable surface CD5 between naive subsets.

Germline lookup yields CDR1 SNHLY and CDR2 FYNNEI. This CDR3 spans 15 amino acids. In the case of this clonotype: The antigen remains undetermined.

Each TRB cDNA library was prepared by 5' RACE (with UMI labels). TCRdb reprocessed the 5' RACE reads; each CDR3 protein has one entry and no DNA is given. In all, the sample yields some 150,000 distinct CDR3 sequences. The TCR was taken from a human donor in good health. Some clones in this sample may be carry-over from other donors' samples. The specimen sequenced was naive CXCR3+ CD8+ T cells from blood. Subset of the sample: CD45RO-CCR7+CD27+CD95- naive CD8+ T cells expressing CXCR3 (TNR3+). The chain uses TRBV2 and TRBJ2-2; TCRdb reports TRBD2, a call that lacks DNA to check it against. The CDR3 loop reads CASSENSGRSGELFF.